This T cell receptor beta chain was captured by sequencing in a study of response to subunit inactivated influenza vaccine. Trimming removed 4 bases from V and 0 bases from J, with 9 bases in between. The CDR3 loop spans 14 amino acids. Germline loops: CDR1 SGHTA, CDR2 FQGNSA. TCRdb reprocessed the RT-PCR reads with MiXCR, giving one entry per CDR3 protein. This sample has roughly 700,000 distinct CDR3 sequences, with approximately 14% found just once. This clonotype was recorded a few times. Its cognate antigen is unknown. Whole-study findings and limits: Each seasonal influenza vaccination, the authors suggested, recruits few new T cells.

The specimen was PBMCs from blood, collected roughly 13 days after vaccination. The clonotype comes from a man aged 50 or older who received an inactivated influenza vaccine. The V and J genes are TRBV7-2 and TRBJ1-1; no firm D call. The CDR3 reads CASSSGSLNTEAFF. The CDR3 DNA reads TGTGCCAGCAGCTCGGGTTCCTTGAACACTGAAGCTTTCTTT.